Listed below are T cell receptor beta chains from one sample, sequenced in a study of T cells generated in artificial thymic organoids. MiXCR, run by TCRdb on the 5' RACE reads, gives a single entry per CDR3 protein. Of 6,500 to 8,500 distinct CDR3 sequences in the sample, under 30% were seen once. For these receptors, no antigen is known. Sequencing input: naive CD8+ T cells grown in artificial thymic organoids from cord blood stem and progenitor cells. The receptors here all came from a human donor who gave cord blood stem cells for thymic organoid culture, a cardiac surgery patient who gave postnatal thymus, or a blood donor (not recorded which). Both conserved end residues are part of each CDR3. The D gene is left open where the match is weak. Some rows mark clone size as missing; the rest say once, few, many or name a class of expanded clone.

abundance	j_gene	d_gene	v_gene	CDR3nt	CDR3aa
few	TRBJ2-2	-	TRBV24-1	TGTGCCACCAGTCAGGGGACCCGAGCGAACACCGGGGAGCTGTTTTTT	CATSQGTRANTGELFF
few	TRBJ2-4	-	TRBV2	TGTGCCAGCGGTTCGGCGGAGGGCAGCATTCAGTACTTC	CASGSAEGSIQYF
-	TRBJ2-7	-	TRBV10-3	TGTGCCATCAGTGAGTCGAGGCGGACGCAGTACTTC	CAISESRRTQYF
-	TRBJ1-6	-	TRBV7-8	TGTGCCGGCAGCCTCCACGGTTATAATTCACCCCTCCACTTT	CAGSLHGYNSPLHF
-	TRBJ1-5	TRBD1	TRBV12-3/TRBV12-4	TGTGCCAGCAGTTTAGGGGGACAGGTTGATCAGCCCCAGCATTTT	CASSLGGQVDQPQHF
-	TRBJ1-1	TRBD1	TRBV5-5	TGTGCCAGCAGCTTGGAAGTCTACGGGACAGGGTTGAGGAACACTGAAGCTTTCTTT	CASSLEVYGTGLRNTEAFF
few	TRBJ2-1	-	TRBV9	TGTGCCAGCAGCCCTCGGGGTGGGGGCAATGAGCAGTTCTTC	CASSPRGGGNEQFF
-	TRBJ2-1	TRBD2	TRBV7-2	TGTGCCAGCAGCCCTCTAGCGGGGGGGCCTCAGTTCTTC	CASSPLAGGPQFF
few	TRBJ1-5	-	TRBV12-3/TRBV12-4	TGTGCCAGCAGTTTAGGGCCCAGGGGCTCGAATCAGCCCCAGCATTTT	CASSLGPRGSNQPQHF
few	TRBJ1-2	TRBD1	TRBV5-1	TGCGCCAGCAGCCCGGGGGACAGGTCCAACTATGGCTACACCTTC	CASSPGDRSNYGYTF
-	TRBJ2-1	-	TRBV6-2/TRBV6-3	TGTGCCAGCAGTTACTCGCGAGGGGAGCAGTTCTTC	CASSYSRGEQFF
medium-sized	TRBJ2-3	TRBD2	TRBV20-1	TGCAGTGCTAGAGACGGGCTCGCGAGACTAGCGGGGGTGGGAGATACGCAGTATTTT	CSARDGLARLAGVGDTQYF
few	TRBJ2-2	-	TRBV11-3	TGTGCCAGCAGCTTATGCCTAGCGAACACCGGGGAGCTGTTTTTT	CASSLCLANTGELFF
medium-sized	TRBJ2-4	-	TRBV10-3	TGTGCCATCAGTGACCGGGGGACGAACATTCAGTACTTC	CAISDRGTNIQYF
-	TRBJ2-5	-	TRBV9	TGTGCCAGCAGCGTAGGAGGGGGGGGACTCCAAGAGACCCAGTACTTC	CASSVGGGGLQETQYF
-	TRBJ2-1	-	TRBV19	TGTGCCAGTAGTATTGGAGCGTGTTCTTACAGTGAGCAGTTCTTC	CASSIGACSYSEQFF
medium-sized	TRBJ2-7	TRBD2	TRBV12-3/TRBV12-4	TGTGCCAGCAGCCGCCGGCTAGCGGGGGGGCCGTACGAGCAGTACTTC	CASSRRLAGGPYEQYF
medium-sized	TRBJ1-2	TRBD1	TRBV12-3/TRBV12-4	TGTGCCAGCAGCTCCAGGGGGGACTATGGCTACACCTTC	CASSSRGDYGYTF
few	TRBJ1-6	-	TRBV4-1	TGCGCCAGCAGCCAAAGAGGGCTGATTTCTTCACCCCTCCACTTT	CASSQRGLISSPLHF
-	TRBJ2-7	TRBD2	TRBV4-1	TGCGCCAGCAGCCAAGAGGGATGGGGGGGGGACTACGAGCAGTACTTC	CASSQEGWGGDYEQYF
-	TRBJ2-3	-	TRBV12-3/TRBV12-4	TGTGCCAGCAGTGGTATCAACGCAGATACGCAGTATTTT	CASSGINADTQYF
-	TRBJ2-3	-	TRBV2	TGTGCCAGCAGTCTTATGCGGGGAACAGATACGCAGTATTTT	CASSLMRGTDTQYF
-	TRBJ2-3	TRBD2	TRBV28	TGTGCCAGCAGTCCCCGGGGACTAGCAGATGCGCAGTATTTT	CASSPRGLADAQYF
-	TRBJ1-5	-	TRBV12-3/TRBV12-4	TGTGCCAGCAGTTTAGCGCGCTTCCGCAATCAGCCCCAGCATTTT	CASSLARFRNQPQHF
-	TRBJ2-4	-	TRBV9	TGTGCCAGCAGCGTAGGAACAGACTGCTTAGCCAAAAACATTCAGTACTTC	CASSVGTDCLAKNIQYF
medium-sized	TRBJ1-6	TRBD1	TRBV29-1	TGCAGCGTCGTTACAGGGGGCCTTAATTCACCCCTCCACTTT	CSVVTGGLNSPLHF
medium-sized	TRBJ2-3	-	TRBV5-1	TGCGCCAGCAGCTGGGGTCTCACAGATACGCAGTATTTT	CASSWGLTDTQYF
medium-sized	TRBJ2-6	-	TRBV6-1	TGTGCCAGCAGTCAGGGCACAGGGGCCAACGTCCTGACTTTC	CASSQGTGANVLTF
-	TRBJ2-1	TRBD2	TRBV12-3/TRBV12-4	TGTGCCAGCAGTTTGCGGGAGGGCCCCTACAATGAGCAGTTCTTC	CASSLREGPYNEQFF
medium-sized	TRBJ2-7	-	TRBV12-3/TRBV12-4	TGTGCCAGCAGAGGACAGAGGAACGAGCAGTACTTC	CASRGQRNEQYF
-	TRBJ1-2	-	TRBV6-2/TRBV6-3	TGTGCCAGCAGTTACTCAGGACTTTATGGCTACACCTTC	CASSYSGLYGYTF
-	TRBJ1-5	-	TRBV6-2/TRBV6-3	TGTGCCGGCCGCCGGACAGCCTATCAGCCCCAGCATTTT	CAGRRTAYQPQHF
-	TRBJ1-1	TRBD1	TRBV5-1	TGCGCCAGCAGCCGCCGACAGGGAGGCCACACTGAAGCTTTCTTT	CASSRRQGGHTEAFF
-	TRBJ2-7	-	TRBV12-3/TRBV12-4	TGTGCCAGCACCTTGGGGTGGTACGCCTTGGACGAGCAGTGCTTC	CASTLGWYALDEQCF
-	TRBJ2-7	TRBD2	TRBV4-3	TGCGCCAGCAGCCAAGAAGCTCGGGGGGGGAGGTACGAGCAGTACTTC	CASSQEARGGRYEQYF
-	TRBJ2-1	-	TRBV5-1	TGCGCCGGCAGGTCTGGCGGTTCCTACAATGAGCAGTTCTTC	CAGRSGGSYNEQFF
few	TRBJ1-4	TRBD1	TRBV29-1	TGCAGCGTTGATAAAGGACAGGGGCGTCAAAAACTGTTTTTT	CSVDKGQGRQKLFF
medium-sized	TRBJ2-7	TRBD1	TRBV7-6	TGTGCCAGCAGCTTGGGACAGGGGGTCTCCTACGAGCAGTACTTC	CASSLGQGVSYEQYF
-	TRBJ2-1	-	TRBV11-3	TGTGCCAGCAGCTTATGGCTAGCGTTCTCCTACAATGAGCAGTTCTTC	CASSLWLAFSYNEQFF
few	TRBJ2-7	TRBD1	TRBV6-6	TGTGCCAGCAGTTACAGGGGGCCCAGGGATGAGCAGTACTTC	CASSYRGPRDEQYF
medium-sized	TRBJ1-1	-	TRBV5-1	TGCGCCAGCAGCTTAGGCGGGAACACTGAAGCTTTCTTT	CASSLGGNTEAFF
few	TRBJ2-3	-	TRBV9	TGTGCCAGCAGCGTCTTGGGGCCAGATACGCAGTATTTT	CASSVLGPDTQYF
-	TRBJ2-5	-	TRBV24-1	TGTGCCACCAGTGATTCCCGCTACGGGGCCCAGTACTTC	CATSDSRYGAQYF
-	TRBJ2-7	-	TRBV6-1	TGTGCCAGCAGTGAAGCCGGGACTGAATTTTACGAGCAGTACTTC	CASSEAGTEFYEQYF
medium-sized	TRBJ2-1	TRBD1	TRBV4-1	TGCGCCAGCAGCCAGACCGGGACAGGGCCCTACAATGAGCAGTTCTTC	CASSQTGTGPYNEQFF
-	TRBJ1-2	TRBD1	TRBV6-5	TGTGCCAGCAGTTACCGGACAGGGGGAGGCTACACCTTC	CASSYRTGGGYTF
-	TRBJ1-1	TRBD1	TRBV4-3	TGCGCCAGCAGACGACAGGGGGCATCTGAAGCTTTCTTT	CASRRQGASEAFF
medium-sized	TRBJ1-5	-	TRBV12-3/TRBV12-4	TGTGCCAGCAGTTCCCGAGGCCCAGGACTAGGGGGGCTGCACACCCAGCATTTT	CASSSRGPGLGGLHTQHF
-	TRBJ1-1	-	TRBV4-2	TGTGCCAGCAGCCAAGAGGAGGGGTTCACTGAAGCTTTCTTT	CASSQEEGFTEAFF
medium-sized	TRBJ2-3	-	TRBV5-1	TGCGCCAGCAGCTTAAGCGGTTGCACAGATACGCAGTATTTT	CASSLSGCTDTQYF
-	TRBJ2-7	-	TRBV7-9	TGTGCCAGCAGCTTAGGACTTACAGGGATCTACGAGCAGTACTTC	CASSLGLTGIYEQYF
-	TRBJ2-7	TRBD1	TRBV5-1	TGCGCCAGCAGCCCCACGGGGGACAGGACCTACGAGCAGTACTTC	CASSPTGDRTYEQYF
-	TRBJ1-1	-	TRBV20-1	TGCAGTGCTCCGGACGGGAACACTGAAGCTTTCTTT	CSAPDGNTEAFF
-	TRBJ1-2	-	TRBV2	TGTGCCAGCAGCATACACCACGATAGCTACACCTTC	CASSIHHDSYTF
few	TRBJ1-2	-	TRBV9	TGTGCCAGCACCCCGGGAGGGTGGTACTATGGCTACACCTTC	CASTPGGWYYGYTF
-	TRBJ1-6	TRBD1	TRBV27	TGTGCCAGCAGTCTTACAGGGGGATGCGATTCACCCCTCCACTTT	CASSLTGGCDSPLHF
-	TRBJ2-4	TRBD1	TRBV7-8	TGTGCCAGCAGCCCAGAGGTGGGGACAGGGAACATTCAGTACTTC	CASSPEVGTGNIQYF